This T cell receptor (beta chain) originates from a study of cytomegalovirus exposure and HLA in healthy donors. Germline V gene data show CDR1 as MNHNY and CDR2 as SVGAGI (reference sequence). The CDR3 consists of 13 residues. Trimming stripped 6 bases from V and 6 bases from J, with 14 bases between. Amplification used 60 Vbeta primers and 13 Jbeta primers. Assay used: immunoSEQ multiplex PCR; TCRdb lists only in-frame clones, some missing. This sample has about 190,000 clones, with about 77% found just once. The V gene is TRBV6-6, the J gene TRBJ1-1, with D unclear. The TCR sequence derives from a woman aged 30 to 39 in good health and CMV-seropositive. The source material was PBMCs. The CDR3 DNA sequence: TGTGCCAGCAGCCCCGGGGATAGCCCTGAAGCTTTCTTT. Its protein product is CASSPGDSPEAFF.